Below, 10 T cell receptor beta chains from the same sample are listed, as sequenced in a study of T cell clones after liver transplantation (dated by TCRdb to about 2019). Libraries were constructed by the immunoSEQ multiplex PCR assay. Sourced from immuneACCESS, this table was stored by TCRdb with only in-frame sequences that have V and J called. A share of the clones is absent; for the studies checked, an unresolved V gene accounts for under half, and the remainder has no known explanation. The sample table lists around 20,000 clones, over 75% of them with a count of one. Clones ranked in the top ten supply roughly 13% of the sample. Interpreted using the paper, the time point label stands for: pre-transplant. This material consisted of CD8+ T cells from blood, taken before liver transplant. The receptor set was obtained from a human donor who received a liver transplant.

V is TRBV2 and J is TRBJ2-1; no firm D call. Germline V lookup: CDR1 SNHLY, CDR2 FYNNEI. The germline V and J ends were trimmed by 6 bases and 8 bases, with 8 bases remaining between them. The CDR3 spans 11 residues. CDR3 amino acids: CASRSRDEQFF. The CDR3, as DNA: TGTGCCAGCAGATCTAGAGATGAGCAGTTCTTC.

The genes are TRBV14 and TRBJ2-7; D possibly uses TRBD1 or TRBD2 (6 bases each). The germline V gene encodes CDR1 SGHDN and CDR2 FVKESK. V gave up 1 base and J gave up 0 bases, with 13 bases separating them. The CDR3 is 16 amino acids. The CDR3 DNA sequence: TGTGCCAGCAGCCAAGGAATCGGGGGCAGCTCCTACGAGCAGTACTTC. Translated: CASSQGIGGSSYEQYF. The full variable domain, in which reference TRBV14 and TRBJ2-7 provide the parts outside the CDR3, is EAGVTQFPSHSVIEKGQTVTLRCDPISGHDNLYWYRRVMGKEIKFLLHFVKESKQDESGMPNNRFLAERTGGTYSTLKVQPAELEDSGVYFCASSQGIGGSSYEQYFGPGTRLTVT.

This chain joins TRBV29-1 and TRBJ2-5; the match to TRBD1 covers 7 bases. The length of the CDR3 is 13 residues. Germline V gives CDR1 SQVTM, CDR2 ANQGSEA. J gave up 4 bases and V 4 bases, and 6 bases lay outside the gene matches. The CDR3 DNA sequence: TGCAGCGTTGTCCTCGCAGGGGGAGAGACCCAGTACTTC. It yields the protein CSVVLAGGETQYF.

V and J are TRBV28 and TRBJ1-2; D might be TRBD1 (5 bases). From germline, CDR1 is MDHEN and CDR2 SYDVKM. V lost 3 bases, J lost 6 bases, and 11 bases lay in between. There are 13 residues in the CDR3. CDR3 residues: CASSFWGSDGYTF. DNA of the CDR3: TGTGCCAGCAGTTTTTGGGGGTCGGATGGCTACACCTTC.

The J gene is TRBJ1-1, the V gene TRBV12-5; TRBD1 is a possible D gene (5 bases). V lost 3 bases, J lost 5 bases, and 10 bases lay in between. Germline-derived CDR1 and CDR2 are LGHNT and FRNRAP. This CDR3 contains 13 residues. This CDR3 is CASGFGGGTEAFF. As DNA, the CDR3 is TGTGCTAGTGGTTTTGGGGGAGGTACTGAAGCTTTCTTT.

The chain employs TRBV19 and TRBJ1-2, with D tentatively TRBD1 (5 bases). The CDR3 runs to 14 residues. Per germline, CDR1 LNHDA and CDR2 SQIVND (reference sequence). Trimming shortened V by 5 bases and J by 3 bases, and 13 bases separated the two germline ends. The CDR3 region is CASSVQGRDYGYTF. In DNA, the CDR3 is TGTGCCAGTAGTGTGCAGGGTCGGGACTATGGCTACACCTTC.

The CDR3 DNA is TGTGCCAGCAGTGGGCAATCCCGAGAGACCCAGTACTTC. Its translation is CASSGQSRETQYF. This sequence joins TRBV25-1 and TRBJ2-5; D is undetermined. The ends were cut back, 4 bases at V and 4 bases at J, with 10 bases in the middle. From germline, CDR1 is MGHDK and CDR2 SYGVNS. The CDR3 contains 13 residues.

This chain uses TRBV29-1 with TRBJ2-2; D possibly corresponds to TRBD1 (7 bases). Trimming cost V 4 bases and J 6 bases, with 9 bases left between them. The CDR3 is 12 amino acids. Germline V lookup: CDR1 SQVTM, CDR2 ANQGSEA. CDR3 sequence reads: CSVARGAGELFF. The CDR3, as DNA: TGCAGCGTTGCCAGGGGGGCCGGGGAGCTGTTTTTT.

The chain links TRBV19 to TRBJ2-1; 12 bases match TRBD2. J gave up 7 bases and V 5 bases, and 6 bases lay outside the gene matches. The germline gives CDR1 LNHDA, CDR2 SQIVND (reference sequence). CDR3 size: 15 residues. The CDR3 loop is CASSPSGRAENEQFF. CDR3 bases: TGTGCCAGTAGTCCTAGCGGGAGGGCGGAAAATGAGCAGTTCTTC.

The rearrangement joins TRBV7-9 to TRBJ2-5; D is uncertain. V was shortened by 2 bases and J by 2 bases, with 0 bases between the two germline ends. Germline-derived CDR1 and CDR2 are SEHNR and FQNEAQ (reference sequence). CDR3 size: 11 residues. This CDR3 reads CASSLQETQYF. CDR3 coding DNA: TGTGCCAGCAGCTTACAAGAGACCCAGTACTTC.